Following are 8 T cell receptor beta chains from one sample sequenced in a study of OX40 agonist ivuxolimab in advanced cancers. The protocol was immunoSEQ multiplex PCR, while the TCRdb copy is restricted to in-frame clones and leaves out a portion. The sample has approximately 110,000 clones; about nine tenths are singletons. The specimen was CD4+ or CD8+ T cells sorted from blood, collected in a trial of the OX40 agonist ivuxolimab. These receptors all stem from an adult with an advanced solid tumor such as melanoma, head and neck, liver or kidney cancer.

The chain links TRBV6-6 to TRBJ2-5; 7 bases fit TRBD2. The CDR3 contains 14 residues. Trimming at V came to 6 bases and at J to 5 bases, leaving 9 bases not matched to a gene. Germline CDR1 is MNHNY and CDR2 is SVGAGI (reference sequence). This chain's CDR3 is CASSFTSVEETQYF. CDR3 bases: TGTGCCAGCAGCTTTACTAGCGTGGAGGAGACCCAGTACTTC.

This clone has a handful of counts. The CDR3 region has the DNA TGTGCCAGCAGCTCCCGGACAGAGCAGGCTGGCTACACCTTC. Encoded protein: CASSSRTEQAGYTF. The gene calls are TRBV7-2 and TRBJ1-2; D may be TRBD1 (6 bases). Germline assignment: CDR1 SGHTA and CDR2 FQGNSA. CDR3 length: 14 amino acids. V lost 4 bases to trimming and J lost 7 bases, with 16 bases between them.

The J gene is TRBJ2-5, the V gene TRBV10-3, with 7 bases that match TRBD1. V gave up 8 bases and J gave up 3 bases; unmatched junction bases: 3. The germline gives CDR1 ENHRY, CDR2 SYGVKD. The CDR3 consists of 12 residues. Here the CDR3 DNA reads TGTGCCATCGCGCAGGGGGAAGAGACCCAGTACTTC. Translation gives CAIAQGEETQYF.

This clone was picked up one time. Relative to the germline gene, one junction end is altered; a read error may explain this. The chain has TRBV7-7 and TRBJ1-3; no clear D gene. Germline V CDR1 and CDR2: SSHAT, FNYEAQ (reference sequence). There are 15 residues in the CDR3. DNA of the CDR3: TGTGCTAGCAGCTTAGCGCCAGGCTCTGGAAACACCATATATTTT. Protein product: CASSLAPGSGNTIYF.

The rearrangement joins TRBV7-9 to TRBJ1-2; a possible D gene is TRBD1 (5 bases). V lost 1 base to trimming and J lost 7 bases, with 10 bases between them. CDR3 length: 13 residues. The V gene's germline CDR1 is SEHNR and CDR2 FQNEAQ (reference sequence). CDR3 amino acids: CASSLVPGSGYTF. For the CDR3, the DNA is TGTGCCAGCAGCTTAGTCCCAGGGAGTGGCTACACCTTC.

This chain links TRBV19 with TRBJ1-2; 7 nucleotides align to TRBD1. The CDR3 length is 15 residues. Germline V gene sequence: CDR1 LNHDA, CDR2 SQIVND (reference sequence). V lost 5 bases and J lost 8; bases outside the gene matches: 14. CDR3 nucleotide sequence: TGTGCCAGTAGTCCCCGGACAGGCCCCTCTGGAGGCTACACCTTC. Translated: CASSPRTGPSGGYTF.

This chain uses TRBV19 with TRBJ2-7; TRBD2 agrees at 15 bases. CDR3 length equals 17 residues. J gave up 3 bases and V 5 bases, and 8 bases lay outside the gene matches. CDR1 is LNHDA and CDR2 is SQIVND in the germline V gene (reference sequence). The CDR3 nucleotides read TGTGCCAGTAGTGGGGGACTAGCGGGAGGAGGGTTCTACGAGCAGTACTTC. Protein: CASSGGLAGGGFYEQYF.

The chain combines TRBV14 with TRBJ1-3; D gene ambiguous. The CDR3 runs 16 residues. Germline assignment: CDR1 SGHDN and CDR2 FVKESK. V gave up 0 bases and J gave up 0 bases, with 9 bases separating them. The CDR3, as DNA: TGTGCCAGCAGCCAAGAGCGGCCGAGCTCTGGAAACACCATATATTTT. This gives the protein CASSQERPSSGNTIYF.